These T cell receptor beta chains were read from a single sample in a study of blood T cell repertoires in COVID-19. Using immunoSEQ multiplex PCR, the repertoire was profiled, and TCRdb retains in-frame clones only, with some absent. The sample holds 70,000 to 75,000 clones, 75% to 85% seen once. Sequencing input: peripheral blood. These receptors were collected from a woman between 65 and 79 years old with acute or convalescent COVID-19. The CDR3 runs from the conserved cysteine through the conserved F or W. A D gene is named only where the DNA matches it firmly. Not every row has a clone size; where given, it reads once, few, many or a size class.

TRBV30	TRBJ1-4	TRBD1	NA	TGTGCCTGGAGTTATGGGACAGTTGAAAAACTGTTTTTT	CAWSYGTVEKLFF
TRBV27	TRBJ1-2	TRBD1	once	TGTGCCAGCAGTTTCTGGGACAGACGTAACTATGGCTACACCTTC	CASSFWDRRNYGYTF
TRBV7-2	TRBJ2-7	TRBD2	NA	TGTGCCAGCAGCTCCCCCCCCGGGACTAGCGGGAGCTACGAGCAGTACTTC	CASSSPPGTSGSYEQYF
TRBV19	TRBJ1-2	NA	once	TGTGCCAGTAGTATAGGCCTACAGAACTATGGCTACACCTTC	CASSIGLQNYGYTF
TRBV7-2	TRBJ1-1	NA	NA	TGTGCCAGCAGCGGTACTTTGGTGAACACTGAAGCTTTCTTT	CASSGTLVNTEAFF
TRBV9	TRBJ1-4	NA	NA	TGTGCCAGCAGCGTATGGGACAAACTGGGGGAAAAACTGTTTTTT	CASSVWDKLGEKLFF
TRBV5-4	TRBJ1-4	NA	once	TGTGCCAGCAGCAGATCGGGAACTCCCCATGAAAAACTGTTTTTT	CASSRSGTPHEKLFF
TRBV21-1	TRBJ2-7	NA	once	TGTGCCAGCAGCAGTCGAGGGACTAGCGGGATGTACGAGCAGTACTTC	CASSSRGTSGMYEQYF
TRBV2	TRBJ2-2	TRBD2	NA	TGTGCCAGCAGTGACCTCTTTGGGGGGGTCGCCGGGGAGCTGTTTTTT	CASSDLFGGVAGELFF
TRBV5-1	TRBJ2-3	NA	NA	TGCGCCAGCAGCCGTGATGGAGGGTTGGGCACAGATACGCAGTATTTT	CASSRDGGLGTDTQYF
TRBV6-5	TRBJ1-2	NA	NA	TGTGCCAGCAGTTACGGGGACATGCTCTATGGCTACACCTTC	CASSYGDMLYGYTF